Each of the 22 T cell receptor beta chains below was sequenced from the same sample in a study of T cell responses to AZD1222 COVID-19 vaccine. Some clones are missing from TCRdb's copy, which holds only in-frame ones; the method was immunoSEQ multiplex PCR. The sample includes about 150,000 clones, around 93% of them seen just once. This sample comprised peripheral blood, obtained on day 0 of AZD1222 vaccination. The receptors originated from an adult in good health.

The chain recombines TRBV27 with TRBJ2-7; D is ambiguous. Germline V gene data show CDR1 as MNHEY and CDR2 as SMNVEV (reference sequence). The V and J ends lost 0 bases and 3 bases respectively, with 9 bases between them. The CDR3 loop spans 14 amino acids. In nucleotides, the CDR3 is TGTGCCAGCAGTTTATCGCGGAATTTCTACGAGCAGTACTTC. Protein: CASSLSRNFYEQYF.

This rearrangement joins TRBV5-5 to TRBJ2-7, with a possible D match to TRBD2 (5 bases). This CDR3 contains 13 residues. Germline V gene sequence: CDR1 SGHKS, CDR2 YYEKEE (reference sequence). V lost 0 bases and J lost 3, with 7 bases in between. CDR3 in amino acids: CASSLGEHYEQYF. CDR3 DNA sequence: TGTGCCAGCAGCTTGGGGGAGCACTACGAGCAGTACTTC.

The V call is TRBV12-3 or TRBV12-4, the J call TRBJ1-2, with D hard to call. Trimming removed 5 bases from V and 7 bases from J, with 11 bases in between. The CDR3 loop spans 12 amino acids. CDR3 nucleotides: TGTGCCAGCAGTCCGGGAGTCTCTGGCTACACCTTC. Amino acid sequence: CASSPGVSGYTF.

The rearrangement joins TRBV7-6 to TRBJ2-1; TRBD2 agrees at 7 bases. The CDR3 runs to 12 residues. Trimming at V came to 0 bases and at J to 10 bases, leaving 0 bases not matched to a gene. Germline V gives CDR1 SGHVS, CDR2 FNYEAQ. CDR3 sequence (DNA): TGTGCCAGCAGCTTAGCAGCGGGGGAGCAGTTCTTC. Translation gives CASSLAAGEQFF.

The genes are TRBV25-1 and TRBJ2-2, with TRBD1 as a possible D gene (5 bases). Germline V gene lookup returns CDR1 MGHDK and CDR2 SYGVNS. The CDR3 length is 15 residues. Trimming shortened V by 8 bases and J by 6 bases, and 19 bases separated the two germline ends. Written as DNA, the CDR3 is TGTGCCAGCGGAAATTCAGGGTTTCGGGCCGGGGAGCTGTTTTTT. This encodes CASGNSGFRAGELFF.

The CDR3 DNA reads TGTGCCAGCAGCGTAGGAAACAGGGAAGAGACCCAGTACTTC. Protein product: CASSVGNREETQYF. The chain links TRBV9 to TRBJ2-5; weak D call: TRBD1 (6 bases). V lost 0 bases and J 3 bases, leaving 9 bases between the germline ends. CDR1 SGDLS and CDR2 YYNGEE come from the germline V gene. This CDR3 is 14 amino acids long.

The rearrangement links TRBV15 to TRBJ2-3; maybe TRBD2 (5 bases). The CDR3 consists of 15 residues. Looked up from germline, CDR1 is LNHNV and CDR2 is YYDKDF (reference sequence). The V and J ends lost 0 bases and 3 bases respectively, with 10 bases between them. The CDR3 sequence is CATSRDPAGTDTQYF. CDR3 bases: TGTGCCACCAGCAGAGATCCGGCGGGTACAGATACGCAGTATTTT.

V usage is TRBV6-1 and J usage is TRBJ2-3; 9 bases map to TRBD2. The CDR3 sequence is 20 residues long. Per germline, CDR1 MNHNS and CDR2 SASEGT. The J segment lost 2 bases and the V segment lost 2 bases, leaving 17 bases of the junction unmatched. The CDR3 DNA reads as TGTGCCAGCAGTGAAAGCCCCGTCGGGCTAGCGGGGACACTCACAGATACGCAGTATTTT. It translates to CASSESPVGLAGTLTDTQYF.

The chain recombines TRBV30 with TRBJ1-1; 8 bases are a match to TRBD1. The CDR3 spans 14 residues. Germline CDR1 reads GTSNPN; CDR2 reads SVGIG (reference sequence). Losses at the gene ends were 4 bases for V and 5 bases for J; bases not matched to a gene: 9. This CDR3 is CAWTLAGGRTEAFF. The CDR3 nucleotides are TGTGCCTGGACCCTGGCAGGGGGCAGGACTGAAGCTTTCTTT.

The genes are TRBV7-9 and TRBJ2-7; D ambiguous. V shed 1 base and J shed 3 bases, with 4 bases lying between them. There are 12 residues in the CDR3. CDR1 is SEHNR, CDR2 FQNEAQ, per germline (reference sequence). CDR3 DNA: TGTGCCAGCAGCTTAGTCGACTACGAGCAGTACTTC. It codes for CASSLVDYEQYF.

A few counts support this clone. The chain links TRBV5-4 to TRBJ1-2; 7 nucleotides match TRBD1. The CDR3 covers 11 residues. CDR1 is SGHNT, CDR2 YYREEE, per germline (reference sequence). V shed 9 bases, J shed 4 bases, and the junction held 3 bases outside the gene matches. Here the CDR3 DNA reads TGTGCCATCTGGGACAGCTATGGCTACACCTTC. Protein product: CAIWDSYGYTF.

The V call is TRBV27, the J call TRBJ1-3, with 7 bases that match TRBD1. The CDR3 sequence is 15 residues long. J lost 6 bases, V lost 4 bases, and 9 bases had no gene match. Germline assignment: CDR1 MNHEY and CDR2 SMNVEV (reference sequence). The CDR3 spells CASSSTGTEKNTIYF. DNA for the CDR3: TGTGCCAGCAGTTCCACGGGGACAGAGAAAAACACCATATATTTT.

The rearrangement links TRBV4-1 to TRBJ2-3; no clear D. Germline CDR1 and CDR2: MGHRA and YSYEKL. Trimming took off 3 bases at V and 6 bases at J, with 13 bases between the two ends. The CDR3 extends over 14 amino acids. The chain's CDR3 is CASSQVGFVDTQYF. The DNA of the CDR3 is TGCGCCAGCAGCCAGGTCGGCTTTGTGGATACGCAGTATTTT.

In DNA form, the CDR3 reads TGTGCCAGCAGCTCGAGCGGGAGGGCCTTCGGGGAGCTGTTTTTT. It yields the protein CASSSSGRAFGELFF. The chain couples TRBV6-2 or TRBV6-3 to TRBJ2-2; 10 nucleotides agree with TRBD2. Germline V CDR1 and CDR2: MNHEY, SVGEGT. The CDR3 length is 15 residues. With V trimmed by 6 bases and J by 7 bases, 8 bases remained unmatched.

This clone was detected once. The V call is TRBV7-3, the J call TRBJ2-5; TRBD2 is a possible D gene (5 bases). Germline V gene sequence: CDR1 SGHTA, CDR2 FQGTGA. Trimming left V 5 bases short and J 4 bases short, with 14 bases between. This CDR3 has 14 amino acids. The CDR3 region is CASSPQLGRETQYF. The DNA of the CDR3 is TGTGCCAGCAGCCCCCAACTAGGCCGAGAGACCCAGTACTTC.

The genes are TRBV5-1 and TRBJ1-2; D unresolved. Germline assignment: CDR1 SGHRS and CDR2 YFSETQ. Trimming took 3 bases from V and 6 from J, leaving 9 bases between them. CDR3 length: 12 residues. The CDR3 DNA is TGCGCCAGCAGCTCCACGGGCGATGGCTACACCTTC. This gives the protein CASSSTGDGYTF.

In nucleotides, the CDR3 is TGCGCCAGCAGCCCCGGGACAGGGTACAATGAGCAGTTCTTC. Protein product: CASSPGTGYNEQFF. The chain recombines TRBV5-1 with TRBJ2-1; TRBD1 matches 9 bases. Germline lookup yields CDR1 SGHRS and CDR2 YFSETQ. The CDR3 length is 14 residues. V shed 4 bases, J shed 4 bases, and the junction held 3 bases outside the gene matches.

The CDR3 is CASSRTVLETQYF. CDR3 coding DNA: TGTGCCAGCAGCCGAACGGTTTTGGAGACCCAGTACTTC. V and J are TRBV7-3 and TRBJ2-5; D not certain. Germline CDR1 and CDR2: SGHTA and FQGTGA. Trimming took off 5 bases at V and 5 bases at J, with 12 bases between the two ends. The CDR3 extends over 13 amino acids. The whole variable domain, remainder taken from reference TRBV7-3 and TRBJ2-5, is GAGVSQTPSNKVTEKGKYVELRCDPISGHTALYWYRQSLGQGPEFLIYFQGTGAADDSGLPNDRFFAVRPEGSVSTLKIQRTERGDSAVYLCASSRTVLETQYFGPGTRLLVL.

As DNA, the CDR3 is TGTGCCAGCAGTGAAAGGGAGACCGGGGAGCTGTTTTTT. It yields the protein CASSERETGELFF. The rearrangement links TRBV2 to TRBJ2-2; perhaps TRBD2 as D (5 bases). Trimming removed 2 bases from V and 5 bases from J, with 6 bases in between. Germline V gene sequence: CDR1 SNHLY, CDR2 FYNNEI. The CDR3 is made up of 13 amino acids.

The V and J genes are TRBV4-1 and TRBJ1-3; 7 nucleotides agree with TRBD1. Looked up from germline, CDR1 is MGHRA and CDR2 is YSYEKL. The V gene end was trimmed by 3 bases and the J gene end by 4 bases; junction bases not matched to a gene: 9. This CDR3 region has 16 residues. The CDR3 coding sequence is TGCGCCAGCAGCCATCCTACAGGGGTGCGAGGAAACACCATATATTTT. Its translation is CASSHPTGVRGNTIYF.

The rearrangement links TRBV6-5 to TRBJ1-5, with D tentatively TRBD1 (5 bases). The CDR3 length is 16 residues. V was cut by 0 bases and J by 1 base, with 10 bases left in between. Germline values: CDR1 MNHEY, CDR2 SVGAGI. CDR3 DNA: TGTGCCAGCAGTTACTCCCGCGCAGGGAGCAATCAGCCCCAGCATTTT. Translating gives CASSYSRAGSNQPQHF.

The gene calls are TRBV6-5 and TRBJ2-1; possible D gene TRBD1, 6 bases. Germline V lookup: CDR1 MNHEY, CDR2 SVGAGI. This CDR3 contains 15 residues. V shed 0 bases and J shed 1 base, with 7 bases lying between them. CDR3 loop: CASSYSGGSYNEQFF. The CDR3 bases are TGTGCCAGCAGTTACTCAGGGGGTTCCTACAATGAGCAGTTCTTC.